The 4 T cell receptor beta chains in this list originate from one sample, sequenced in a study of T cells in Graves' hyperthyroidism and ophthalmopathy. Using RNA transcripts as the source, TCR beta CDR3 regions were amplified. Researchers ran a first-round RT-PCR on the TCR CDR3 using the HTBI primer set. TCRdb reprocessed the multiplex PCR reads via MiXCR and lists one record per CDR3 protein. This sample has 350,000 to 400,000 distinct CDR3 sequences, with 14% to 15% found just once. The sequenced sample consisted of blood. These receptors were obtained from a woman in her 30s with Graves' hyperthyroidism.

This clonotype was counted ten times or more. The chain is built from TRBV28 and TRBJ1-5, with unresolved D. Trimming stripped 3 bases from V and 6 bases from J, with 15 bases between. The CDR3 extends over 15 amino acids. Germline CDR1 MDHEN, CDR2 SYDVKM. For the CDR3, the DNA is TGTGCCAGCAGTTTCTTGGTCAGCGGGAGTCAGCCCCAGCATTTT. It is translated as CASSFLVSGSQPQHF. The full variable domain, rest sourced from reference TRBV28 and TRBJ1-5, is DVKVTQSSRYLVKRTGEKVFLECVQDMDHENMFWYRQDPGLGLRLIYFSYDVKMKEKGDIPEGYSVSREKKERFSLILESASTNQTSMYLCASSFLVSGSQPQHFGDGTRLSIL.

In this sample, this clonotype turned up many times. V and J are TRBV28 and TRBJ1-5; tentative D call: TRBD1 (6 bases). The CDR3 has 15 residues. CDR1 and CDR2 (germline): MDHEN, SYDVKM. With 7 bases removed from V and 0 bases from J, the gap between germline ends came to 13 bases. CDR3 nucleotides: TGTGCCAGCATGGGGGCAGAACTTAGCAATCAGCCCCAGCATTTT. It yields the protein CASMGAELSNQPQHF. The full variable domain, rest sourced from reference TRBV28 and TRBJ1-5, is DVKVTQSSRYLVKRTGEKVFLECVQDMDHENMFWYRQDPGLGLRLIYFSYDVKMKEKGDIPEGYSVSREKKERFSLILESASTNQTSMYLCASMGAELSNQPQHFGDGTRLSIL.

This clonotype was detected many times. The gene calls are TRBV27 and TRBJ2-3; TRBD2 agrees at 11 bases. Germline V gene data show CDR1 as MNHEY and CDR2 as SMNVEV (reference sequence). This CDR3 region has 15 residues. V was clipped by 6 bases and J by 5 bases; unmatched bases: 7. CDR3 in DNA: TGTGCCAGCAGGCGACTAGCGGGGCTGGGAGATACGCAGTATTTT. This sequence encodes CASRRLAGLGDTQYF.

There are many counts of this clonotype. This sequence joins TRBV27 and TRBJ1-6; D might be TRBD1 (6 bases). V was clipped by 8 bases and J by 7 bases, with 21 bases between them. The CDR3 has 16 amino acids. The germline gives CDR1 MNHEY, CDR2 SMNVEV (reference sequence). This CDR3 is CASHSSSGHFNSPLHF. The CDR3 region has the DNA TGTGCCAGCCATTCCTCGTCGGGACATTTCAATTCACCCCTCCACTTT.